The clone carrying this T cell receptor beta chain came up a few times. The data belong to a study of blood T cell repertoires in COVID-19. Overall study context: Sites across the United States, Italy and Spain contributed samples from acute and convalescent COVID-19.

Repertoires were generated with immunoSEQ multiplex PCR, while TCRdb's copy carries only in-frame clones and drops some. The sample shows fewer than 250,000 clones, approximately 79% of them seen only once. The sequencing input was peripheral blood. This sequence was found in a woman in her 50s with acute or convalescent COVID-19.

The CDR3 sequence: CATEGAWNYGYTF. The CDR3 coding sequence is TGTGCCACTGAGGGGGCGTGGAACTATGGCTACACCTTC. The chain combines TRBV19 with TRBJ1-2; 7 bases match TRBD1. There are 13 residues in the CDR3. V shed 10 bases, J shed 2 bases, and the junction held 7 bases outside the gene matches. CDR1 LNHDA and CDR2 SQIVND come from the germline V gene (reference sequence).